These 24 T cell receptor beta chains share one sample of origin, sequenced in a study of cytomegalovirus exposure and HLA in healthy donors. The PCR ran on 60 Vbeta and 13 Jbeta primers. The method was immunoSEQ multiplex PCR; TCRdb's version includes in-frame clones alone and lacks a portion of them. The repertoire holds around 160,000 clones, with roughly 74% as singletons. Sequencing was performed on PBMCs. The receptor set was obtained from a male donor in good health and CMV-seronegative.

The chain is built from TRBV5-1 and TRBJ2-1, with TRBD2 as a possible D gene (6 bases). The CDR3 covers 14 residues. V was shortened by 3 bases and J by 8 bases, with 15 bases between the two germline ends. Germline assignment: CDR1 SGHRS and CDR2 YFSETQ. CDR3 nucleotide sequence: TGCGCCAGCAGCTCCAGACTAGAGGCGGATGAGCAGTTCTTC. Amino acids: CASSSRLEADEQFF.

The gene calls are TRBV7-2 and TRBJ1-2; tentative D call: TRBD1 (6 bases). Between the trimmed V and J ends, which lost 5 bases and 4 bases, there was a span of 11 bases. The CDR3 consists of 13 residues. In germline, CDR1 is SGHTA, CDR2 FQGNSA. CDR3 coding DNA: TGTGCCAGCAGCCTACAGGGCTCCTATGGCTACACCTTC. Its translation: CASSLQGSYGYTF.

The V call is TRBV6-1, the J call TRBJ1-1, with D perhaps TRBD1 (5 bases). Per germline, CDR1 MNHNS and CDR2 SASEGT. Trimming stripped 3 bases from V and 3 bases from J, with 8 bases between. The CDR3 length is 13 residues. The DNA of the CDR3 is TGTGCCAGCAGTGACCAGGGCGACACTGAAGCTTTCTTT. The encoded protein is CASSDQGDTEAFF.

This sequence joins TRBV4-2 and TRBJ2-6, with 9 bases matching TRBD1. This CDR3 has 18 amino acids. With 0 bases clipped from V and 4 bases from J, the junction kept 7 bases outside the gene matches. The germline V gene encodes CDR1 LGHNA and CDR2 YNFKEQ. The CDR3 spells CASSQELQGAAGANVLTF. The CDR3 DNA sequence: TGTGCCAGCAGCCAAGAGTTACAGGGGGCGGCCGGGGCCAACGTCCTGACTTTC.

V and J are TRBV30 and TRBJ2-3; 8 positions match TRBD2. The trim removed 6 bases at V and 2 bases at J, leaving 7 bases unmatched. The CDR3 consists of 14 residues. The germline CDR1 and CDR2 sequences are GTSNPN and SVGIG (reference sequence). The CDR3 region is CACPKRGYTDTQYF. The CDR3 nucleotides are TGTGCCTGTCCAAAGCGGGGGTACACAGATACGCAGTATTTT.

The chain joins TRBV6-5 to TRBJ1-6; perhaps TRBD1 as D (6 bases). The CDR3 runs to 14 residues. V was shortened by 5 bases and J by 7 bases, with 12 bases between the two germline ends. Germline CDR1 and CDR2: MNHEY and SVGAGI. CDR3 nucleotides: TGTGCCAGCAGTGCAGGGGTACGGAATTCACCCCTCCACTTT. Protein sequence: CASSAGVRNSPLHF.

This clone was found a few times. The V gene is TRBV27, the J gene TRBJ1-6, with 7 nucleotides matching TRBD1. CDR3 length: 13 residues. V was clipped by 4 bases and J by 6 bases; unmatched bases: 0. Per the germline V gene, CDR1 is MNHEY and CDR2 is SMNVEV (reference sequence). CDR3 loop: CASSWDSNSPLHF. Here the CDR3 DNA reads TGTGCCAGCAGTTGGGACAGTAATTCACCCCTCCACTTT.

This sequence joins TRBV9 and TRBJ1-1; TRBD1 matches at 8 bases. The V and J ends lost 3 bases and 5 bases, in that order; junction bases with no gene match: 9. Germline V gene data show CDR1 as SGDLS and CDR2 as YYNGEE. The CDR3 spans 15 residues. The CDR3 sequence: CASSALSGGRTEAFF. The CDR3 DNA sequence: TGTGCCAGCAGCGCCCTGTCAGGGGGCAGAACTGAAGCTTTCTTT.

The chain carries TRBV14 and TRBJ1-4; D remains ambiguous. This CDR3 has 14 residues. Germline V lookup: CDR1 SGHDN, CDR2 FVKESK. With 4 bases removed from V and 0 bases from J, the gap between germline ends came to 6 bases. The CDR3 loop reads CASSRRATNEKLFF. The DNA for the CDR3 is TGTGCCAGCAGCCGCCGGGCAACTAATGAAAAACTGTTTTTT.

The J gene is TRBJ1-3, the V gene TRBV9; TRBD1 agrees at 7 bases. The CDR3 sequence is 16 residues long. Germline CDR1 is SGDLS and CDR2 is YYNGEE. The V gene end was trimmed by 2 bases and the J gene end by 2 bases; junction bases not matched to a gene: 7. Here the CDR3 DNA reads TGTGCCAGCAGCGTTCAACAGGGGATCGCTGGAAACACCATATATTTT. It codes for CASSVQQGIAGNTIYF. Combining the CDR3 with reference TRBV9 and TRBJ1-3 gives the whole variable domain DSGVTQTPKHLITATGQRVTLRCSPRSGDLSVYWYQQSLDQGLQFLIQYYNGEERAKGNILERFSAQQFPDLHSELNLSSLELGDSALYFCASSVQQGIAGNTIYFGEGSWLTVV.

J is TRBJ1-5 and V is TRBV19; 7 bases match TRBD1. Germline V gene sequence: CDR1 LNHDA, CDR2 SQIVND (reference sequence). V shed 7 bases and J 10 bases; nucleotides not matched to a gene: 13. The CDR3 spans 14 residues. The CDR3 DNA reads TGTGCCAGTACCCCTCAAGGGACAGTTCTCCCCCAGCATTTT. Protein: CASTPQGTVLPQHF. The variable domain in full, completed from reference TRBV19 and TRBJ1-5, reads DGGITQSPKYLFRKEGQNVTLSCEQNLNHDAMYWYRQDPGQGLRLIYYSQIVNDFQKGDIAEGYSVSREKKESFPLTVTSAQKNPTAFYLCASTPQGTVLPQHFGDGTRLSIL.

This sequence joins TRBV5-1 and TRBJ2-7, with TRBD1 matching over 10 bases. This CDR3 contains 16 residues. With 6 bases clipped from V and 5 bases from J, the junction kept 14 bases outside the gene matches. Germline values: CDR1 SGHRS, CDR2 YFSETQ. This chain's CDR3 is CASKGTGASKSHEQYF. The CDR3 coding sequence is TGCGCCAGCAAGGGGACAGGGGCCTCGAAATCCCACGAGCAGTACTTC.

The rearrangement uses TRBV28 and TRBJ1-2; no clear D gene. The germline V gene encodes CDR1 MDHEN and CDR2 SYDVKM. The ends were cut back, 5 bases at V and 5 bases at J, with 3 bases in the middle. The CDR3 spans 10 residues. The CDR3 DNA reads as TGTGCCAGCAGTCGTTATGGCTACACCTTC. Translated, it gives CASSRYGYTF.

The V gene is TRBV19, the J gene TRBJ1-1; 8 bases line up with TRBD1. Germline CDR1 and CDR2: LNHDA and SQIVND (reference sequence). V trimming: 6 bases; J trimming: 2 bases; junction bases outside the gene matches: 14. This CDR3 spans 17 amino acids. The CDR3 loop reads CASRPVRTQGDNTEAFF. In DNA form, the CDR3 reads TGTGCCAGTAGGCCCGTCCGCACACAGGGGGATAACACTGAAGCTTTCTTT.

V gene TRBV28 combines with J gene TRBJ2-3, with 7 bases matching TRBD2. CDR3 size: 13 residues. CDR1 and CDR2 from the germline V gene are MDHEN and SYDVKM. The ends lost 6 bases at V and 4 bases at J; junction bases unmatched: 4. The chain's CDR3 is CASRAGAPDTQYF. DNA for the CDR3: TGTGCCAGCAGGGCGGGAGCTCCAGATACGCAGTATTTT. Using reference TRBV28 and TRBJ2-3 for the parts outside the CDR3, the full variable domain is DVKVTQSSRYLVKRTGEKVFLECVQDMDHENMFWYRQDPGLGLRLIYFSYDVKMKEKGDIPEGYSVSREKKERFSLILESASTNQTSMYLCASRAGAPDTQYFGPGTRLTVL.

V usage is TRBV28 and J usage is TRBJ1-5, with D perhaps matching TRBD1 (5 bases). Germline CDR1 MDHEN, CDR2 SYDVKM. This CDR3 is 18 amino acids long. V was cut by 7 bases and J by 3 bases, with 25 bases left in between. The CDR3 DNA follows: TGTGCCAGCACCACAAAAGGACATCTTAAACCGCTCAATCAGCCCCAGCATTTT. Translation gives CASTTKGHLKPLNQPQHF.

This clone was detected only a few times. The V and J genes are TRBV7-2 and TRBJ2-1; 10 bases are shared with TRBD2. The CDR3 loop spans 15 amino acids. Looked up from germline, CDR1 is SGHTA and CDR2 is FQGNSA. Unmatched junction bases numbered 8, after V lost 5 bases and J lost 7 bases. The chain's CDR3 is CASSVQTSGRNEQFF. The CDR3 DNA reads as TGTGCCAGCAGCGTCCAGACTAGCGGGCGTAATGAGCAGTTCTTC.

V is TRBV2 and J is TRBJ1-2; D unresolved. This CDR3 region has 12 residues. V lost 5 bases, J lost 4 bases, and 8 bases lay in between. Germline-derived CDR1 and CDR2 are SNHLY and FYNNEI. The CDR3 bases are TGTGCCAGCAGTCCCACCAGCTATGGCTACACCTTC. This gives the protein CASSPTSYGYTF.

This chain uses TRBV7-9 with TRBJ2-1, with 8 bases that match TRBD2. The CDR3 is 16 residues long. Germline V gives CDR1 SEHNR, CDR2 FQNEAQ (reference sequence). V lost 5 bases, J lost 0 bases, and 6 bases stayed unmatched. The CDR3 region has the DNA TGTGCCAGCAGCCTCGGACTAGCCCGCTCCTACAATGAGCAGTTCTTC. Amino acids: CASSLGLARSYNEQFF.

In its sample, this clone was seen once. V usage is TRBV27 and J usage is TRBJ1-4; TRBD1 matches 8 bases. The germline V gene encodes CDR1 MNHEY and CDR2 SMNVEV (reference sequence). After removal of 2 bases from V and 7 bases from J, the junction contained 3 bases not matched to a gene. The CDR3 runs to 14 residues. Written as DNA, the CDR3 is TGTGCCAGCAGTTTACAGGGGGCAGGTGAAAAACTGTTTTTT. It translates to CASSLQGAGEKLFF.

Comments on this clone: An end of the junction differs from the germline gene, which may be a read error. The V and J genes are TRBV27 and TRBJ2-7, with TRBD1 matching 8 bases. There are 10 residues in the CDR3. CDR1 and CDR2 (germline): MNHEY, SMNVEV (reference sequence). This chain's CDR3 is CASSAPGQDF. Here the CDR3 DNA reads TGTGCCAGCAGTGCCCCGGGACAGGACTTC.

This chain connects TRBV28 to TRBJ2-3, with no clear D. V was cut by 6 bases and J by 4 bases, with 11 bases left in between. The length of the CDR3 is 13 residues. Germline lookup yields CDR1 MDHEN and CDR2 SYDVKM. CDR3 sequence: CASRESDSDTQYF. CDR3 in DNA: TGTGCCAGCAGAGAGAGTGATTCAGATACGCAGTATTTT.

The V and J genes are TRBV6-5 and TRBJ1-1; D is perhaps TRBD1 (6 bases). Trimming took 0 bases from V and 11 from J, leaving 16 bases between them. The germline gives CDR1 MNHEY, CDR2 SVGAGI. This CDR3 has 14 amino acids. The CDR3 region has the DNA TGTGCCAGCAGTTACTCTCGACAGGTCTTTATCGCTTTCTTT. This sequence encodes CASSYSRQVFIAFF.

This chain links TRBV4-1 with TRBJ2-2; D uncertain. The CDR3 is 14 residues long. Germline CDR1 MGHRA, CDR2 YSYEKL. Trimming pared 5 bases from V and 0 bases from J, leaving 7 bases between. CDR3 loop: CASSTSSNTGELFF. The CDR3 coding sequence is TGCGCCAGCAGCACCAGTTCGAACACCGGGGAGCTGTTTTTT.